This TCR beta chain came from a study of shared clonotypes between healthy human individuals. Germline CDR1 reads WNHNN; CDR2 reads SYGVQD (reference sequence). The CDR3 consists of 12 residues. The assay was immunoSEQ multiplex PCR, and TCRdb's table has in-frame clones only and misses some. The sample holds hundreds of thousands of clones, roughly four fifths seen once. This clone was recorded once. This may come from a read error, since a much larger clone is one base off. The chain has TRBV10-1 and TRBJ2-7; unclear D gene. The material sequenced was PBMCs. This clonotype was sampled from a middle-aged woman in good health. Some clones in this sample may be carry-over from other donors' samples. The CDR3 nucleotides are TGCGCCAACAGTGAGTCAGGCTACGAGCAGTACTTC. Protein: CANSESGYEQYF.